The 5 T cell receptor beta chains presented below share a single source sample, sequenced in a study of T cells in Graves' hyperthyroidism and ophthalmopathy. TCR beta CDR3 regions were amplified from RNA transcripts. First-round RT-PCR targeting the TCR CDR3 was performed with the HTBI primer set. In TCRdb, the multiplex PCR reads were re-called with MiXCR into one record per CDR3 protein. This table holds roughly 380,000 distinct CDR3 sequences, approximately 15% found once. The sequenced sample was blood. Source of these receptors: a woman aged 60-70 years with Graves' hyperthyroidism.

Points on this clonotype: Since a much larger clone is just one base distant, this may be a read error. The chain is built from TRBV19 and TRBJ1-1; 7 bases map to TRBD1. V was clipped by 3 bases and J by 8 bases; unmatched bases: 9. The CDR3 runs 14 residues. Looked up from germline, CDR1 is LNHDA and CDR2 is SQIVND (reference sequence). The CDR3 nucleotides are TGTGCCAGTAGTATCAGGGGGGGGTATTCCGAAGCTTTCTTT. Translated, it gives CASSIRGGYSEAFF.

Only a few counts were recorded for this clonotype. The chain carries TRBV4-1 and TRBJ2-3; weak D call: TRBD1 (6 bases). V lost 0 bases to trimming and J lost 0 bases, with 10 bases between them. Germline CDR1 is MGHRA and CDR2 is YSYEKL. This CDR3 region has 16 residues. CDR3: CASSQEGQTSTDTQYF. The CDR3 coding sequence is TGCGCCAGCAGCCAAGAAGGACAGACTAGCACAGATACGCAGTATTTT.

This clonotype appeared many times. CDR3 DNA sequence: TGTGCCAGCACACTAGCGGGGGCCACCTACGAGCAGTACTTC. Its translation: CASTLAGATYEQYF. The chain employs TRBV12-3 or TRBV12-4 and TRBJ2-7; 11 nucleotides match TRBD2. The V segment lost 7 bases and the J segment 2 bases; nucleotides outside the gene matches: 4. The CDR3 is 14 residues long.

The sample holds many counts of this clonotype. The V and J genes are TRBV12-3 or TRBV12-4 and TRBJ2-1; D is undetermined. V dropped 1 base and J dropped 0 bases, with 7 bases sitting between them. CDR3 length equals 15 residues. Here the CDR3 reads CASSLDGFSYNEQFF. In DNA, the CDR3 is TGTGCCAGCAGTTTAGACGGATTCTCCTACAATGAGCAGTTCTTC.

In DNA form, the CDR3 reads TGCGCCAGCAGTCCCAGGGGCTTTGGCGGGGAGCTGTTTTTT. Encoded protein: CASSPRGFGGELFF. The rearrangement links TRBV10-1 to TRBJ2-2, with a weak D call TRBD1 (6 bases). Deletions cut 5 bases from V and 7 bases from J, with 14 bases between. This CDR3 has 14 residues. The germline CDR1 and CDR2 sequences are WNHNN and SYGVQD (reference sequence).